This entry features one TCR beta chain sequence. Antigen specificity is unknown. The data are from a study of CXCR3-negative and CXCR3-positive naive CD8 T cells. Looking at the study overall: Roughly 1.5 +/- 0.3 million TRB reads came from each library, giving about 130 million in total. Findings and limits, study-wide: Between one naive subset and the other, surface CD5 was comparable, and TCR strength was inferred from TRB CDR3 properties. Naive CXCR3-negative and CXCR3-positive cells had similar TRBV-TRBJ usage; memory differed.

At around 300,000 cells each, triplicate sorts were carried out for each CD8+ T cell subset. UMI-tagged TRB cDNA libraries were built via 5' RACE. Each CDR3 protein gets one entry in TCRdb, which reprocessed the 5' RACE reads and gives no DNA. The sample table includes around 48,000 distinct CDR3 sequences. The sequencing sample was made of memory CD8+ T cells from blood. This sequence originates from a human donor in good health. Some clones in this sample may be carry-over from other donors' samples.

The CDR3 is CASRQSGGDWYNEQFF. This rearrangement joins TRBV6-6 to TRBJ2-1; checking the TCRdb D call of TRBD2 is not possible without DNA. The germline CDR1 and CDR2 sequences are MNHNY and SVGAGI (reference sequence). The CDR3 runs to 16 residues.